A single sample is the source of the 25 T cell receptor beta chains below, sequenced in a study of tissue T cells after allogeneic stem cell transplantation. Time point noted: mouse harvest day 14 after allogeneic transplant. Tail vein injection delivered 10^7 T-cell-depleted bone marrow cells and 10^6 splenic CD5+ T cells. The repertoire was sequenced with immunoSEQ multiplex PCR; TCRdb's copy has only in-frame clones and lacks some. This sample carries 1,100 to 1,500 clones, about 51% of them seen once, and the ten largest clones take roughly a quarter. The sequenced material came from liver tissue. These receptors were obtained from a female BALB/c mouse given C57BL/6 T cells with graft-versus-host disease after an allogeneic hematopoietic cell transplant.

By share, this clone ranks as large. Germline and genes here are mouse. The sequenced CDR3 bases are TGTGCCAGCAGTATAACAGGGGTTGAAGTCTTC. As protein: CASSITGVEVF. The entire CDR3 sequence reads CASSITGVEVFF. This chain connects TRBV19 to TRBJ1-1; 7 nucleotides line up with TRBD1. The read halts 1 residue ahead of the CDR3 end, with the missing end drawn from the germline J gene. Trimming cost V 1 base and J 8 bases; bases outside gene matches: 2. The germline V gene has CDR1 FNHDT and CDR2 SITEND (reference sequence). The CDR3 length is 12 residues.

A note on this clone: Gene and germline names: mouse. The read halts 1 residue ahead of the CDR3 end, with the missing end drawn from the germline J gene. This chain uses TRBV31 with TRBJ1-4, with TRBD1 matching 7 bases. The V gene end was trimmed by 0 bases and the J gene end by 1 base; junction bases not matched to a gene: 5. CDR3 length equals 16 residues. CDR1 and CDR2 (germline): GKSSPN, SITVG. The CDR3 region is CAWSLPGTDSNERLFF. The covered CDR3 bases are TGTGCCTGGAGTCTACCCGGGACAGATTCCAACGAAAGATTATTT.

To note about this clone: Germline and genes here are mouse. Coverage ceases 1 residue before the CDR3 finishes, and the germline J gene fills in the end. This chain connects TRBV3 to TRBJ2-7; TRBD2 matches at 11 bases. Germline V lookup: CDR1 SNHLY, CDR2 FYNGKV (reference sequence). V dropped 4 bases and J dropped 2; count of bases not matched to a gene: 4. This CDR3 contains 15 residues. CDR3 sequence reads: CASSSDWGGTYEQYF. CDR3 DNA, as far as it was read: TGTGCCAGCAGCTCCGACTGGGGGGGGACCTATGAACAGTAC.

Comment on this clone: The gene symbols are mouse symbols. The CDR3 is cut off 1 residue early in the read; its end comes from the germline J gene. This chain links TRBV14 with TRBJ2-5; 7 nucleotides match TRBD1. This CDR3 region has 15 residues. Unmatched junction bases numbered 2, after V lost 1 base and J lost 0 bases. Germline CDR1 reads SGHDT; CDR2 reads FRDEAV. The sequenced CDR3 bases are TGTGCCAGCAGTTTCACAGGGGATAACCAAGACACCCAGTAC. Its translation is CASSFTGDNQDTQY. The complete CDR3 sequence is CASSFTGDNQDTQYF.

Points on this clone: Gene names and germline refer to mouse. The CDR3 is cut off 1 residue early in the read; its end comes from the germline J gene. The rearrangement links TRBV26 to TRBJ2-5; possibly TRBD1 for D (6 bases). The CDR3 length is 13 residues. V dropped 4 bases and J dropped 1 base, with 6 bases sitting between them. From germline, CDR1 is KGHPV and CDR2 FQNQEV (reference sequence). The CDR3 DNA, read in part, is TGTGCCAGCAGTCGACAGGACCAAGACACCCAGTAC. Protein: CASSRQDQDTQY. The complete CDR3 protein is CASSRQDQDTQYF. The full variable domain, with the rest looked up from reference TRBV26 and TRBJ2-5, is NSKVIQTPRYLVKGQGQKAKMRCIPEKGHPVVFWYQQNKNNEFKFLINFQNQEVLQQIDMTEKRFSAECPSNSPCSLEIQSSEAGDSALYLCASSRQDQDTQYFGPGTRLLVL.

In this sample, this clone turned up a few times. The genes and germline here are from mouse. Read coverage stops 1 residue before the CDR3 terminus; the germline J gene supplies the remainder. The rearrangement joins TRBV4 to TRBJ2-7, with 10 bases aligning to TRBD1. With 4 bases clipped from V and 7 bases from J, the junction kept 7 bases outside the gene matches. Germline V gene sequence: CDR1 LGHDT, CDR2 YNNKQL (reference sequence). This CDR3 region has 14 residues. CDR3 in amino acids: CASSFPGQGLEQYF. The CDR3 bases that were read are TGTGCCAGCAGCTTTCCGGGACAGGGGTTAGAACAGTAC.

Worth noting for this clone: Mouse names are used for the genes. The read is 1 residue too short to cover the CDR3 end, so that end is filled in from the germline J gene. The gene calls are TRBV19 and TRBJ2-4; 7 bases match TRBD1. This CDR3 comprises 13 residues. The germline CDR1 and CDR2 sequences are FNHDT and SITEND (reference sequence). The V gene end was trimmed by 5 bases and the J gene end by 3 bases; junction bases not matched to a gene: 3. Incomplete CDR3 DNA: TGTGCCAGCAGGAGACAGGGCCAAAACACCTTGTAC. This codes for CASRRQGQNTLY. The complete CDR3 sequence is CASRRQGQNTLYF. Variable domain in full (rest from reference TRBV19 and TRBJ2-4): GGIITQTPKFLIGQEGQKLTLKCQQNFNHDTMYWYRQDSGKGLRLIYYSITENDLQKGDLSEGYDASREKKSSFSLTVTSAQKNEMAVFLCASRRQGQNTLYFGAGTRLSVL.

About this clone: Genes and germline are mouse. Coverage ceases 1 residue before the CDR3 finishes, and the germline J gene fills in the end. The rearrangement joins TRBV26 to TRBJ2-3, with TRBD1 matching over 8 bases. Germline V gene sequence: CDR1 KGHPV, CDR2 FQNQEV (reference sequence). This CDR3 has 15 residues. V lost 2 bases, J lost 0 bases, and 1 base stayed unmatched. CDR3 sequence reads: CASSLGQGSAETLYF. The DNA read from the CDR3 is TGTGCCAGCAGTCTGGGACAGGGTAGTGCAGAAACGCTGTAT.

This clone turned up a few times. Here the gene names and germline are mouse. The read stops 1 residue short of the end of the CDR3; the missing end is completed from the germline J gene. The rearrangement joins TRBV5 to TRBJ2-4; D tentatively reads TRBD1 or TRBD2 (5 bases each). Trimming stripped 0 bases from V and 1 base from J, with 11 bases between. This CDR3 has 16 residues. Germline V gives CDR1 LGHNA, CDR2 YNLKQL (reference sequence). CDR3 protein: CASSQDLGAGQNTLYF. The covered CDR3 bases are TGTGCCAGCAGCCAAGATCTTGGGGCTGGTCAAAACACCTTGTAC.

Details on this clone: The gene names here belong to mouse. The read finishes 1 residue shy of the CDR3 end, and the germline J gene is used to complete it. The V and J genes are TRBV23 and TRBJ2-4; TRBD2 reflects the table's D call only, with no check against the DNA. The CDR3 is 16 amino acids. CDR1 is KGHTA and CDR2 is FQNQQP in the germline V gene. CDR3 sequence reads: CSSSQRDWGGANTLYF. CDR3 DNA (partial): TGCTCCAGCAGTCAACGGGACTGGGGGGGCGCAAACACCTTGTAC.

By share of the sample, this clone is hyperexpanded. The germline and genes are mouse ones. The observed sequence ends 1 residue before the CDR3 terminus, with the missing tail filled in from the germline J gene. V is TRBV2 and J is TRBJ2-7, with D uncertain. The CDR3 length is 14 residues. Germline assignment: CDR1 LGHNA and CDR2 YSYQKL. V lost 0 bases and J lost 0, with 6 bases in between. The CDR3 sequence is CASSQEISSYEQYF. The part of the CDR3 DNA that was read is TGTGCCAGCAGCCAAGAAATAAGCTCCTATGAACAGTAC.

Of note for this clone: Gene names are mouse gene names. The CDR3 goes on 1 residue after the read ends, and that part is filled in from the germline J gene. The chain couples TRBV13-3 to TRBJ2-7; the D gene could be TRBD1 or TRBD2 (6 bases each). Germline CDR1 NNHDY, CDR2 SYVADS. Trimming took 0 bases from V and 4 from J, leaving 11 bases between them. The CDR3 runs to 14 residues. Here the CDR3 reads CASSDAVGAYEQYF. The part of the CDR3 DNA that was read is TGTGCCAGCAGTGATGCGGTGGGGGCTTATGAACAGTAC.

Note on this clone: All gene names here are mouse names. The observed sequence ends 1 residue before the CDR3 terminus, with the missing tail filled in from the germline J gene. V gene TRBV23 combines with J gene TRBJ2-3; the listed D gene, TRBD2, was not tested against the DNA. The germline V gene has CDR1 KGHTA and CDR2 FQNQQP. This CDR3 contains 16 residues. The CDR3 loop is CSSSPTGGWSAETLYF. The DNA read from the CDR3 is TGCTCCAGCAGTCCCACTGGGGGGTGGAGTGCAGAAACGCTGTAT.

Note on this clone: The gene names here belong to mouse. The CDR3 goes on 1 residue after the read ends, and that part is filled in from the germline J gene. The chain combines TRBV16 with TRBJ1-1; a possible D gene is TRBD1 (6 bases). Per the germline V gene, CDR1 is SGHSA and CDR2 is FRNQAP. CDR3 size: 13 residues. Trimming took off 0 bases at V and 7 bases at J, with 9 bases between the two ends. CDR3 bases read: TGTGCAAGCAGCTTAGATCAAGGGGGAGAAGTCTTC. The encoded protein is CASSLDQGGEVF. The whole CDR3 is CASSLDQGGEVFF.

Remarks on this clone: All gene names here are mouse names. Read data end 1 residue before the CDR3 end; the end is taken from the germline J gene. The V call is TRBV26, the J call TRBJ2-5; no clear D gene. Germline lookup yields CDR1 KGHPV and CDR2 FQNQEV (reference sequence). Between the trimmed V and J ends, which lost 2 bases and 5 bases, there was a span of 11 bases. CDR3 length: 14 amino acids. CDR3 in amino acids: CASSLGPDGDTQYF. The part of the CDR3 DNA that was read is TGTGCCAGCAGTCTGGGGCCGGACGGAGACACCCAGTAC.

This clone was seen more than once but under ten times. Genes and germline come from the mouse. The sequence runs out 1 residue before the end of the CDR3; the remainder is reconstructed from the germline J gene. J is TRBJ1-6 and V is TRBV1, with D perhaps matching TRBD1 (6 bases). TRBJ1-6 is an open reading frame whose function is uncertain. Germline V gene sequence: CDR1 NSQYPW, CDR2 LRSPGD (reference sequence). The CDR3 is 14 residues long. Trimming removed 4 bases at V and 6 bases at J, with 10 bases between. The CDR3 sequence is CTCSDREGNSPLYF. The covered CDR3 bases are TGCACCTGCAGTGACAGGGAGGGTAATTCGCCCCTCTAC.

On this clone itself: Gene and germline names: mouse. The sequenced part of the CDR3 DNA is TGTGCCAGCAGTATAGGGGAGGGGAATTCGCCCCTCTAC. It is translated as CASSIGEGNSPLY. The CDR3, in full, reads CASSIGEGNSPLYF. The chain uses TRBV19 and TRBJ1-6; D might be TRBD1 (5 bases). The CDR3 extends 1 residue past the end of the read, so its final part is completed from the germline J gene. TRBJ1-6 is treated as an ORF (open reading frame) with a function not yet certain. The V end lost 0 bases, the J end lost 7 bases, and 8 bases lay between the germline ends. CDR3 size: 14 residues. Germline CDR1 reads FNHDT; CDR2 reads SITEND (reference sequence).

Points on this clone: Gene names denote mouse genes. The read comes to an end 1 residue before the CDR3 does, leaving the germline J gene to fill in the end. V usage is TRBV26 and J usage is TRBJ2-3; D remains unclear. The CDR3 is 12 residues long. Germline CDR1 KGHPV, CDR2 FQNQEV (reference sequence). V was trimmed by 6 bases and J by 0 bases, leaving 4 bases between them. The DNA read from the CDR3 is TGTGCCAGCAGCCATAGTGCAGAAACGCTGTAT. Its protein product is CASSHSAETLY. The whole CDR3 protein is CASSHSAETLYF.

This clone was observed a handful of times. Gene names follow the mouse nomenclature. The CDR3 end is not reached by the read, which stops 1 residue before it; the germline J gene fills it in. The V call is TRBV1, the J call TRBJ1-4; 10 bases are a match to TRBD1. The V and J ends lost 6 bases and 0 bases, in that order; junction bases with no gene match: 4. CDR3 length: 16 residues. Per the germline V gene, CDR1 is NSQYPW and CDR2 is LRSPGD (reference sequence). CDR3 bases read: TGCACCTGCAGAAGGACAGGGGGGATTTCCAACGAAAGATTATTT. Its translation: CTCRRTGGISNERLF. In full, the CDR3 is CTCRRTGGISNERLFF.

This clone was seen a few times. Gene names are the mouse ones. The sequenced part of the CDR3 DNA is TGTGCCAGCAGTCTGGCACCGGGACAGTATGAACAGTAC. Encoded protein: CASSLAPGQYEQY. The whole CDR3 reads CASSLAPGQYEQYF. The chain carries TRBV26 and TRBJ2-7, with 7 bases identical to TRBD1. Coverage ceases 1 residue before the CDR3 finishes, and the germline J gene fills in the end. This CDR3 has 14 residues. The V and J ends lost 2 bases and 4 bases, in that order; junction bases with no gene match: 5. Germline V gives CDR1 KGHPV, CDR2 FQNQEV (reference sequence). Looking up the rest from reference TRBV26 and TRBJ2-7 gives the full variable domain: NSKVIQTPRYLVKGQGQKAKMRCIPEKGHPVVFWYQQNKNNEFKFLINFQNQEVLQQIDMTEKRFSAECPSNSPCSLEIQSSEAGDSALYLCASSLAPGQYEQYFGPGTRLTVL.

This clone was observed a few times. Genes and germline come from the mouse. The read gets to within 1 residue of the CDR3 end, and the germline J gene fills in the rest. The rearrangement links TRBV1 to TRBJ2-7; 12 nucleotides match TRBD2. Trimming cost V 4 bases and J 3 bases; bases outside gene matches: 4. There are 15 residues in the CDR3. Germline V lookup: CDR1 NSQYPW, CDR2 LRSPGD (reference sequence). The CDR3 is CTCSGPGLGGYEQYF. Incomplete CDR3 DNA: TGCACCTGCAGTGGTCCGGGACTGGGGGGCTATGAACAGTAC.

A note on this clone: One end of the junction varies from germline; a read error may be responsible. Gene names refer to mouse genes. The read ends 1 residue shy of where the CDR3 ends; the end is completed using the germline J gene. Within the sample, other DNA sequences also encode this same CDR3. The chain combines TRBV29 with TRBJ2-3; D perhaps matches TRBD2 (6 bases). Germline V CDR1 and CDR2: MSHET, SYDVDS. This CDR3 contains 14 residues. Here the CDR3 reads CASSLSGGAETLYF. CDR3 bases read: TGTGCTAGCAGTCTATCTGGGGGTGCAGAAACGCTGTAT.

This clone is categorized as large. Gene names refer to mouse genes. The read is 1 residue too short to cover the CDR3 end, so that end is filled in from the germline J gene. The V gene is TRBV16, the J gene TRBJ1-4; TRBD1 aligns across 7 bases. Germline lookup yields CDR1 SGHSA and CDR2 FRNQAP. This CDR3 is built from 15 residues. Unmatched junction bases numbered 2, after V lost 2 bases and J lost 2 bases. CDR3 protein: CASSLTGASNERLFF. Partial CDR3 DNA: TGTGCAAGCAGCTTAACAGGGGCATCCAACGAAAGATTATTT.

Comment on this clone: These gene names are mouse names. The CDR3 is CASSDGGGAYEQYF. The sequenced CDR3 bases are TGTGCCAGCAGTGATGGCGGGGGGGCTTATGAACAGTAC. The chain combines TRBV13-3 with TRBJ2-7; 8 bases map to TRBD2. The read stops 1 residue short of the end of the CDR3; the missing end is completed from the germline J gene. The V and J ends lost 0 bases and 4 bases, in that order; junction bases with no gene match: 3. This CDR3 region has 14 residues. In germline, CDR1 is NNHDY, CDR2 SYVADS.

This clone was found a few times. Germline and genes here are mouse. With the read ending 1 residue before the CDR3 end, the germline J gene is used to fill in that end. This chain links TRBV23 with TRBJ2-1; the D call TRBD2 from the table was never checked on the DNA. This CDR3 comprises 15 residues. Germline V gene lookup returns CDR1 KGHTA and CDR2 FQNQQP. CDR3 protein: CSSSQSAGNYAEQFF. The CDR3 DNA, read in part, is TGCTCCAGCAGTCAATCGGCTGGAAACTATGCTGAGCAGTTC.